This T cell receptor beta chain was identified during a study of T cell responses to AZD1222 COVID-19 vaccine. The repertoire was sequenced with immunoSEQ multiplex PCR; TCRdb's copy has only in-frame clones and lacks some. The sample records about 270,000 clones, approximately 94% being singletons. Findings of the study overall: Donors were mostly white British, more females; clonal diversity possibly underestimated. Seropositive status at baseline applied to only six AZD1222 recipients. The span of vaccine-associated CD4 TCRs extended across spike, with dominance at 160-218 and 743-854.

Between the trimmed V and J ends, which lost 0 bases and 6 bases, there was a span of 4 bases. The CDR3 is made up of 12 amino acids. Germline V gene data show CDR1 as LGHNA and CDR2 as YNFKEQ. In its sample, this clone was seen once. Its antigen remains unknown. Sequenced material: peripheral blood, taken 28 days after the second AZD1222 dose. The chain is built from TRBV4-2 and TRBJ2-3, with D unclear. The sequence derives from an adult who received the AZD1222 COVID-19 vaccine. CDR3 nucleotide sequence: TGTGCCAGCAGCCAAGAGTACGATACGCAGTATTTT. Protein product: CASSQEYDTQYF.